The 20 T cell receptor beta chains below come from one sample, sequenced in a study of blood T cells in healthy people across ages. It was with a sample-barcoded 5' primer and a J-beta primer mix that a second PCR of roughly 7 to 12 cycles was run. TCRdb processed the 5' RACE reads anew with MiXCR; each CDR3 protein has one entry. Of about 720,000 distinct CDR3 sequences listed, more than 20% are singletons. These data are also associated with another study on T cells of mothers and their children.

Sequencing used blood. The receptors originated from a boy aged 5-17 years in good health.

V gene TRBV20-1 combines with J gene TRBJ1-2; D unclear. The CDR3 runs 15 residues. Germline V gene data show CDR1 as DFQATT and CDR2 as SNEGSKA (reference sequence). Trimming left V 4 bases short and J 2 bases short, with 17 bases between. CDR3 sequence reads: CSANEPGAKNYGYTF. The CDR3, as DNA: TGCAGTGCTAACGAACCGGGAGCAAAGAACTATGGCTACACCTTC.

This clonotype was seen only a few times. J is TRBJ1-3 and V is TRBV2; weak D call: TRBD1 (5 bases). The germline V and J ends were trimmed by 7 bases and 4 bases, with 11 bases remaining between them. This CDR3 has 13 amino acids. Germline V lookup: CDR1 SNHLY, CDR2 FYNNEI. CDR3 DNA sequence: TGTGCCAGCACGGGGCTCGACGGAAACACCATATATTTT. Translating gives CASTGLDGNTIYF.

This chain links TRBV29-1 with TRBJ2-2; 9 nucleotides agree with TRBD1. The germline gives CDR1 SQVTM, CDR2 ANQGSEA. The CDR3 covers 16 residues. V was clipped by 3 bases and J by 6 bases; unmatched bases: 11. Here the CDR3 reads CSVDDPGTGLPGELFF. CDR3 DNA: TGCAGCGTTGACGACCCAGGGACAGGGTTACCCGGGGAGCTGTTTTTT.

A few counts support this clonotype. V and J are TRBV15 and TRBJ2-5; maybe TRBD2 (6 bases). The J call is uncertain, as TRBJ2-7 better fits the DNA end. The CDR3 covers 14 residues. The germline CDR1 and CDR2 sequences are LNHNV and YYDKDF (reference sequence). The CDR3 region has the DNA TGTGCCACCAGCAGAGACAGACTAGCCTACGAGCAGTACTTC. Its protein product is CATSRDRLAYEQYF.

This chain connects TRBV7-2 to TRBJ1-2; the D gene is possibly TRBD1 (5 bases). Trimming pared 6 bases from V and 4 bases from J, leaving 18 bases between. Germline V gene sequence: CDR1 SGHTA, CDR2 FQGNSA. The CDR3 consists of 15 residues. Here the CDR3 DNA reads TGTGCCAGCAGGCCCCTGGGGACGACCAGCTATGGCTACACCTTC. It is translated as CASRPLGTTSYGYTF.

This clonotype turned up a few times. This sequence joins TRBV12-3 or TRBV12-4 and TRBJ1-5; D ambiguous. V lost 5 bases and J 4 bases, leaving 12 bases between the germline ends. This CDR3 has 14 amino acids. For the CDR3, the DNA is TGTGCCAGCAGTCTGATGGGAGCGAATCAGCCCCAGCATTTT. It is translated as CASSLMGANQPQHF.

The rearrangement joins TRBV4-3 to TRBJ2-3, with a weak D call TRBD2 (7 bases). The CDR3 loop spans 13 amino acids. CDR1 LGHNA and CDR2 YSLEER come from the germline V gene. V was pared by 4 bases and J by 8 bases, with 13 bases between. CDR3 sequence reads: CASSPDRGATQYF. DNA of the CDR3: TGCGCCAGCAGCCCAGATCGGGGGGCTACGCAGTATTTT.

This chain connects TRBV11-2 to TRBJ1-2; D is possibly TRBD1 (6 bases). The germline V gene has CDR1 SGHAT and CDR2 FQNNGV. The ends were cut back, 0 bases at V and 4 bases at J, with 18 bases in the middle. The CDR3 is made up of 17 amino acids. In DNA form, the CDR3 reads TGTGCCAGCAGCTTAGACCGTGCGAAGGGGGTTACCTATGGCTACACCTTC. Its protein product is CASSLDRAKGVTYGYTF.

This sequence joins TRBV9 and TRBJ1-2; D gene ambiguous. Per germline, CDR1 SGDLS and CDR2 YYNGEE. The CDR3 is made up of 11 amino acids. Trimming removed 6 bases at V and 8 bases at J, with 11 bases between. The chain's CDR3 is CASTQGGGYTF. CDR3 nucleotide sequence: TGTGCCAGCACCCAAGGTGGGGGCTACACCTTC.

J is TRBJ2-5 and V is TRBV11-2; no definite D call. Germline-derived CDR1 and CDR2 are SGHAT and FQNNGV. This CDR3 has 15 residues. The V end lost 1 base, the J end lost 5 bases, and 14 bases lay between the germline ends. The CDR3 sequence is CASSLVRALGETQYF. CDR3 in DNA: TGTGCCAGCAGCTTAGTTCGAGCACTTGGGGAGACCCAGTACTTC. Based on the CDR3 plus reference TRBV11-2 and TRBJ2-5, the full variable domain is EAGVAQSPRYKIIEKRQSVAFWCNPISGHATLYWYQQILGQGPKLLIQFQNNGVVDDSQLPKDRFSAERLKGVDSTLKIQPAKLEDSAVYLCASSLVRALGETQYFGPGTRLLVL.

This clonotype was seen a handful of times. The V call is TRBV7-8, the J call TRBJ2-5, with 9 bases identical to TRBD2. The CDR3 is 15 amino acids. With V trimmed by 2 bases and J by 5 bases, 6 bases remained unmatched. Per the germline V gene, CDR1 is SGHVS and CDR2 is FQNEAQ. The CDR3 is CASSLLAGVGETQYF. The CDR3, as DNA: TGTGCCAGCAGCTTATTAGCGGGGGTTGGGGAGACCCAGTACTTC.

V gene TRBV6-2 or TRBV6-3 combines with J gene TRBJ1-1; 7 bases are a match to TRBD1. The CDR3 runs 15 residues. Germline lookup yields CDR1 MNHEY and CDR2 SVGEGT. V gave up 4 bases and J gave up 2 bases; unmatched junction bases: 7. CDR3 sequence: CASSSSRTGNTEAFF. The CDR3 nucleotides are TGTGCCAGCAGTTCCTCAAGGACAGGAAACACTGAAGCTTTCTTT.

The chain recombines TRBV20-1 with TRBJ1-4; TRBD1 matches at 11 bases. The CDR3 covers 16 residues. Germline CDR1 is DFQATT and CDR2 is SNEGSKA (reference sequence). J was trimmed by 0 bases and V by 5 bases; bases with no gene match: 5. The CDR3, as DNA: TGCAGTGCTCACGGACAGGGGGCTGCAACTAATGAAAAACTGTTTTTT. This encodes CSAHGQGAATNEKLFF.

This clonotype was counted a few times. This chain joins TRBV18 and TRBJ2-5; D possibly matches TRBD1 or TRBD2 (5 bases each). Germline CDR1 is KGHSH and CDR2 is LQKENI. The CDR3 has 13 residues. V lost 2 bases and J 5 bases, leaving 9 bases between the germline ends. The CDR3 sequence: CASSPNWGETQYF. CDR3 coding DNA: TGTGCCAGCTCACCAAACTGGGGGGAGACCCAGTACTTC.

The genes are TRBV20-1 and TRBJ2-1; 11 positions agree with TRBD2. Trimming took 1 base from V and 1 from J; bases not matched to a gene: 3. Germline CDR1 reads DFQATT; CDR2 reads SNEGSKA (reference sequence). This CDR3 contains 16 residues. CDR3 amino acids: CSARVRLAGSYNEQFF. CDR3 nucleotides: TGCAGTGCTAGAGTTCGACTAGCGGGATCCTACAATGAGCAGTTCTTC.

In this sample, this clonotype turned up a few times. The rearrangement links TRBV5-1 to TRBJ1-1; D is uncertain. V lost 0 bases and J 0 bases, leaving 9 bases between the germline ends. This CDR3 has 15 amino acids. Germline values: CDR1 SGHRS, CDR2 YFSETQ. CDR3 residues: CASSLDGFMNTEAFF. CDR3 in DNA: TGCGCCAGCAGCTTGGATGGATTTATGAACACTGAAGCTTTCTTT.

This clonotype was seen repeatedly, ten times or more. V gene TRBV7-2 combines with J gene TRBJ1-5, with 9 bases aligning to TRBD1. The CDR3 is 13 amino acids. The germline V gene has CDR1 SGHTA and CDR2 FQGNSA. V lost 5 bases, J lost 6 bases, and 2 bases stayed unmatched. CDR3 in amino acids: CASSPDRGQPQHF. The CDR3 nucleotides are TGTGCCAGCAGCCCGGACAGGGGTCAGCCCCAGCATTTT. The full variable domain, with the rest looked up from reference TRBV7-2 and TRBJ1-5, is GAGVSQSPSNKVTEKGKDVELRCDPISGHTALYWYRQSLGQGLEFLIYFQGNSAPDKSGLPSDRFSAERTGGSVSTLTIQRTQQEDSAVYLCASSPDRGQPQHFGDGTRLSIL.

The chain carries TRBV20-1 and TRBJ2-3; D not resolved. Germline CDR1 DFQATT, CDR2 SNEGSKA (reference sequence). The CDR3 sequence is 12 residues long. V lost 6 bases and J 5 bases, leaving 12 bases between the germline ends. CDR3: CSARPLGDTQYF. CDR3 bases: TGCAGTGCCAGGCCTTTGGGAGATACGCAGTATTTT.

V gene TRBV20-1 combines with J gene TRBJ2-7; D call uncertain. Trimming removed 4 bases at V and 6 bases at J, with 16 bases between. CDR1 and CDR2 from the germline V gene are DFQATT and SNEGSKA (reference sequence). This CDR3 region has 13 residues. CDR3 loop: CSANPTRFTEQYF. Written as DNA, the CDR3 is TGCAGTGCTAATCCGACTCGATTCACCGAGCAGTACTTC.

Only a few counts were recorded for this clonotype. The chain recombines TRBV11-2 with TRBJ2-7; D perhaps matches TRBD2 (6 bases). Trimming removed 2 bases from V and 2 bases from J, with 13 bases in between. The CDR3 is 15 residues long. Germline CDR1 reads SGHAT; CDR2 reads FQNNGV. As DNA, the CDR3 is TGTGCCAGCAGCTTAAAATCTAGCGAGACCTACGAGCAGTACTTC. Translation: CASSLKSSETYEQYF.